The rows below give T cell receptor beta chains drawn from one sample of a study of shared clonotypes between healthy human individuals. Sequencing used immunoSEQ multiplex PCR; TCRdb keeps in-frame clones, though not all of them. The table records over 2 million clones, around 90% of them present only once. The specimen was naive CD4+ T cells from PBMCs. These receptor sequences come from a man aged 18 to 29 in good health. Some clones in this sample may be carry-over from other donors' samples. CDR3s include the opening cysteine and the closing phenylalanine or tryptophan. D genes are given only for firm matches. Size tells how often a clone was seen (once, few, many) or the class of an expanded clone, and some rows leave it out.

CDR3,DNA,size,J,V,D
CASSVVEAGEQFF,TGTGCCAGCAGCGTAGTGGAGGCGGGGGAGCAGTTCTTC,NA,TRBJ2-1,TRBV9,NA
CASSQDPFTGELFF,TGCGCCAGCAGCCAAGATCCCTTCACCGGGGAGCTGTTTTTT,NA,TRBJ2-2,TRBV4-3,NA
CSGARLAGANNEQFF,TGCAGCGGCGCCAGACTAGCGGGAGCGAATAATGAGCAGTTCTTC,NA,TRBJ2-1,TRBV29-1,TRBD2
CSVADSWGQPQHF,TGCAGCGTGGCTGACAGTTGGGGTCAGCCCCAGCATTTT,few,TRBJ1-5,TRBV29-1,NA
CASSDRGRGYTF,TGTGCCAGCAGCGACAGGGGCCGTGGCTACACCTTC,NA,TRBJ1-2,TRBV7-9,TRBD1
CASSQGRGSEAFF,TGTGCCAGCAGCCAAGGACGGGGGAGTGAAGCTTTCTTT,few,TRBJ1-1,TRBV14,NA
CASSHPLVLGNEQYF,TGCGCCAGCAGCCACCCGTTGGTCTTGGGGAACGAGCAGTACTTC,once,TRBJ2-7,TRBV4-1,NA
CASSGPGHPSEQYF,TGTGCCAGCAGCGGCCCGGGACACCCTAGCGAGCAGTACTTC,NA,TRBJ2-7,TRBV7-6,NA
CASSEYIRLEEYTIYF,TGTGCCAGCAGTGAATATATTAGGTTGGAGGAATACACCATATATTTT,NA,TRBJ1-3,TRBV25-1,NA
CASSPYRVLTSYEQYF,TGCGCCAGCAGCCCATACAGGGTATTAACCTCCTACGAGCAGTACTTC,NA,TRBJ2-7,TRBV5-1,NA
CAIAALGGLNTGELFF,TGTGCCATCGCCGCCTTGGGGGGACTCAACACCGGGGAGCTGTTTTTT,NA,TRBJ2-2,TRBV28,NA
CASSLGQGATFSGEQFF,TGTGCCAGCAGCTTGGGACAGGGGGCGACGTTTAGCGGTGAGCAGTTCTTC,NA,TRBJ2-1,TRBV5-4,TRBD1
CAISGQANTEAFF,TGTGCCATCAGTGGTCAGGCGAACACTGAAGCTTTCTTT,few,TRBJ1-1,TRBV10-3,NA
CASSVGQMNTEAFF,TGTGCCAGCAGCGTCGGGCAGATGAACACTGAAGCTTTCTTT,NA,TRBJ1-1,TRBV7-3,NA
CASSLVRGTDTQYF,TGCGCCAGCAGCTTGGTGCGGGGCACAGATACGCAGTATTTT,NA,TRBJ2-3,TRBV5-1,NA
CASSLNPRGGYEQYF,TGTGCCAGCAGCTTGAATCCCAGGGGAGGCTACGAGCAGTACTTC,NA,TRBJ2-7,TRBV5-6,NA
CASSRMTFGGYTF,TGTGCCAGCAGCCGAATGACGTTCGGTGGCTACACCTTC,NA,TRBJ1-2,TRBV7-9,NA
CATSRGQGWGYTF,TGTGCCACCAGCAGAGGTCAGGGTTGGGGCTACACCTTC,NA,TRBJ1-2,TRBV15,NA
CASSPGDRVNTEAFF,TGTGCCAGCTCACCAGGGGATAGGGTGAACACTGAAGCTTTCTTT,NA,TRBJ1-1,TRBV18,NA
CASSYGGAGANVLTF,TGTGCCAGCAGTTACGGGGGCGCTGGGGCCAACGTCCTGACTTTC,NA,TRBJ2-6,TRBV6-5,NA
CASSSGQGFVNTIYF,TGTGCCAGCAGCTCGGGACAGGGGTTTGTAAACACCATATATTTT,NA,TRBJ1-3,TRBV7-2,TRBD1
CASSQVEGRDEQFF,TGCGCCAGCAGCCAGGTGGAGGGCCGGGATGAGCAGTTCTTC,NA,TRBJ2-1,TRBV4-3,NA
CASSIGGARGNQPQHF,TGTGCCAGTAGTATAGGAGGGGCGCGGGGCAATCAGCCCCAGCATTTT,once,TRBJ1-5,TRBV19,NA